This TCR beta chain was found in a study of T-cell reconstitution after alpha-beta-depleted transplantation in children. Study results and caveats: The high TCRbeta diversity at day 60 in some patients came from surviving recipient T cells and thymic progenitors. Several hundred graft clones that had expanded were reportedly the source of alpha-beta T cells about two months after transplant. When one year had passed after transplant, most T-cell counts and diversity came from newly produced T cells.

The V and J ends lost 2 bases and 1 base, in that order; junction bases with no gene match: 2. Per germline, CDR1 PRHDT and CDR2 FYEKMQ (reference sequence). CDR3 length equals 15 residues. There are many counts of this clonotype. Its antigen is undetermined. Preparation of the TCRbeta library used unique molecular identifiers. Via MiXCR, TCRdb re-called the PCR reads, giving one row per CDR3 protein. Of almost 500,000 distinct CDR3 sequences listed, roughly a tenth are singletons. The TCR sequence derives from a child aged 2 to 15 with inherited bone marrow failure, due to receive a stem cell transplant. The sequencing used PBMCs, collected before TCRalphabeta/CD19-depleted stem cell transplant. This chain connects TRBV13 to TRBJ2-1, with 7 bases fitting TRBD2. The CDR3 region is CASSLTSVSYNEQFF. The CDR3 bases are TGTGCCAGCAGCTTAACTAGCGTTTCCTACAATGAGCAGTTCTTC.